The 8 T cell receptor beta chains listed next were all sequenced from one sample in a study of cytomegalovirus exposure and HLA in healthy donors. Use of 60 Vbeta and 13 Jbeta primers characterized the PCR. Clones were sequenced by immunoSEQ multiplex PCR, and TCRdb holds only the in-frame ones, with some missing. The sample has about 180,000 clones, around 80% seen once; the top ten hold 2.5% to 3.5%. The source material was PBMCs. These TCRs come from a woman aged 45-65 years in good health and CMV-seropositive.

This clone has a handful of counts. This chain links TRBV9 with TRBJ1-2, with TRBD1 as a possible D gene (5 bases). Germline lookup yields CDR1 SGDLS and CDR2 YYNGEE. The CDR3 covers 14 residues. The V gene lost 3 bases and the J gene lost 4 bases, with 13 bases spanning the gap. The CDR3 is CASSGGELAYGYTF. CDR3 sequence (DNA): TGTGCCAGCAGCGGGGGGGAGCTTGCCTATGGCTACACCTTC.

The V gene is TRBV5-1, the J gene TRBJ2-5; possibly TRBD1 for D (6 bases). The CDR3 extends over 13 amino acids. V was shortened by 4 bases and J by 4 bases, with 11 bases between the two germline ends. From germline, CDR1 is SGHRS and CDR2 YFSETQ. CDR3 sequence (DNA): TGCGCCAGCAGCCCCCTGGGGGCAGAGACCCAGTACTTC. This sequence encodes CASSPLGAETQYF.

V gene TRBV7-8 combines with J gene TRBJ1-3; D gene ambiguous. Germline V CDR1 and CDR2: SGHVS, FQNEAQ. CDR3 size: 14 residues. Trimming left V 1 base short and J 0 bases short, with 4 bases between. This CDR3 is CASSLVSSGNTIYF. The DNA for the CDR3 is TGTGCCAGCAGCTTAGTTAGCTCTGGAAACACCATATATTTT. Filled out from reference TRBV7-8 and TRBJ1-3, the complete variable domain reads GAGVSQSPRYKVAKRGQDVALRCDPISGHVSLFWYQQALGQGPEFLTYFQNEAQLDKSGLPSDRFFAERPEGSVSTLKIQRTQQEDSAVYLCASSLVSSGNTIYFGEGSWLTVV.

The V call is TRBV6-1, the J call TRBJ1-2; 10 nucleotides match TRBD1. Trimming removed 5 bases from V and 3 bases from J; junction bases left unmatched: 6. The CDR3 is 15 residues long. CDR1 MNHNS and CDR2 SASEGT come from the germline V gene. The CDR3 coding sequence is TGTGCCAGCAGTACCGGGACAGGGGCGTACTATGGCTACACCTTC. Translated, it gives CASSTGTGAYYGYTF.

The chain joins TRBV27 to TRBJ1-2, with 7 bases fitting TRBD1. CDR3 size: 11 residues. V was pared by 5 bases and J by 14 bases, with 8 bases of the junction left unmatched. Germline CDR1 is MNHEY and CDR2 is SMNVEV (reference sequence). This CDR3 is CASSAGGQATF. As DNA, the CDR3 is TGTGCCAGCAGTGCCGGAGGACAGGCGACCTTC.

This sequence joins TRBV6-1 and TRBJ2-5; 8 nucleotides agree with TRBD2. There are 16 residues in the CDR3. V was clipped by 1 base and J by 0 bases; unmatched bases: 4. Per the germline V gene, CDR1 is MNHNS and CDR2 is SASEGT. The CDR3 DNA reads TGTGCCAGCAGTGAAGTGGCGGGGGGCCACCAAGAGACCCAGTACTTC. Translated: CASSEVAGGHQETQYF.

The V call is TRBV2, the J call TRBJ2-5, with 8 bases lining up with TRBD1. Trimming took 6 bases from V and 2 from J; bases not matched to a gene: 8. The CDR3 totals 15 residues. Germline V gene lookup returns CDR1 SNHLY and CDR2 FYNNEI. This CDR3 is CASRLPGTGQETQYF. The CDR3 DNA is TGTGCCAGCAGACTACCCGGGACAGGACAAGAGACCCAGTACTTC.

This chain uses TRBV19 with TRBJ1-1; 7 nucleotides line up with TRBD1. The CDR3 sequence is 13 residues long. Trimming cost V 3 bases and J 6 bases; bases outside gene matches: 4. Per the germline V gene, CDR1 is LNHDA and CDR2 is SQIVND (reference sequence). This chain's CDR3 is CASSIQGGAEAFF. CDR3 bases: TGTGCCAGTAGTATCCAGGGGGGAGCTGAAGCTTTCTTT.